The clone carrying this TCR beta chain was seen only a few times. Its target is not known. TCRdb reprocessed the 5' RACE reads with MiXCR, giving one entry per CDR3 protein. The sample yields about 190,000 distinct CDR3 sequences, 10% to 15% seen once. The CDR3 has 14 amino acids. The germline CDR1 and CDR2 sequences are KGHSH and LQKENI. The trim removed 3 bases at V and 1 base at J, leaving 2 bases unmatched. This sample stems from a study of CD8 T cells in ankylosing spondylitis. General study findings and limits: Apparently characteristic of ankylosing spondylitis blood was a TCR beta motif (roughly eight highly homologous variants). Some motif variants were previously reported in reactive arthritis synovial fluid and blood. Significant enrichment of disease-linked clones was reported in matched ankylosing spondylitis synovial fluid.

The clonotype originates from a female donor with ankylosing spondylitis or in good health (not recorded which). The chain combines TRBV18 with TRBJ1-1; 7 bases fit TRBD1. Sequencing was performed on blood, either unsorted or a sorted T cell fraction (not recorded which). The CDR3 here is CASSPGQQNTEAFF. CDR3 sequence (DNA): TGTGCCAGCTCACCGGGACAGCAGAACACTGAAGCTTTCTTT.